The 16 T cell receptor beta chains listed next were all sequenced from one sample in a study of CD8+ T cells in alopecia areata. In each case, RNA was isolated and then reverse transcribed into cDNA as the sequencing template. Data came from immunoSEQ multiplex PCR; TCRdb stores just in-frame clones and leaves some out. The table includes about 70,000 clones, about 44% detected once. The sample here was CD8+ T cells sorted from blood, taken at week 0. All receptors come from a human donor with alopecia areata.

V gene TRBV9 combines with J gene TRBJ2-7; 7 bases agree with TRBD1. Germline V gives CDR1 SGDLS, CDR2 YYNGEE. This CDR3 spans 14 amino acids. V was clipped by 4 bases and J by 0 bases; unmatched bases: 4. As DNA, the CDR3 is TGTGCCAGCAGCCGGACAGGCGCCTCCTACGAGCAGTACTTC. The encoded protein is CASSRTGASYEQYF.

The genes are TRBV19 and TRBJ2-7; D is perhaps TRBD1 (5 bases). The CDR3 covers 14 residues. Trimming took 3 bases from V and 5 from J, leaving 14 bases between them. CDR1 is LNHDA, CDR2 SQIVND, per germline (reference sequence). The CDR3 loop reads CASSMFVQGHEQYF. CDR3 coding DNA: TGTGCCAGTAGTATGTTCGTCCAGGGCCACGAGCAGTACTTC.

The table lists this clone with a few counts. The chain joins TRBV29-1 to TRBJ2-5, with TRBD2 matching over 9 bases. The CDR3 is 15 residues long. CDR1 is SQVTM, CDR2 ANQGSEA, per germline. Trimming took 3 bases from V and 5 from J; bases not matched to a gene: 10. Here the CDR3 reads CSVDGGRASGETQYF. As DNA, the CDR3 is TGCAGCGTTGACGGCGGGAGGGCCTCCGGGGAGACCCAGTACTTC.

The V and J genes are TRBV28 and TRBJ2-7; no reliable D call. The CDR3 extends over 14 amino acids. The germline CDR1 and CDR2 sequences are MDHEN and SYDVKM. V shed 8 bases and J shed 0 bases, with 14 bases lying between them. This chain's CDR3 is CASGALGFSYEQYF. The CDR3 nucleotides read TGTGCCAGCGGCGCCTTGGGGTTCTCCTACGAGCAGTACTTC.

This clone was seen only a few times. The genes are TRBV29-1 and TRBJ2-5; D gene ambiguous. V lost 1 base and J lost 0, with 6 bases in between. Germline CDR1 reads SQVTM; CDR2 reads ANQGSEA. This CDR3 spans 13 amino acids. For the CDR3, the DNA is TGCAGCGTTGAAGGTGGTTACCAAGAGACCCAGTACTTC. It yields the protein CSVEGGYQETQYF.

The chain combines TRBV30 with TRBJ2-1; weak D call: TRBD2 (6 bases). Germline CDR1 GTSNPN, CDR2 SVGIG (reference sequence). The CDR3 contains 15 residues. Trimming pared 2 bases from V and 0 bases from J, leaving 11 bases between. The CDR3 protein is CAWSLAEFSYNEQFF. As DNA, the CDR3 is TGTGCCTGGAGTTTAGCGGAATTCTCCTACAATGAGCAGTTCTTC.

This clone was seen more than once but under ten times. The chain carries TRBV27 and TRBJ2-7; the match to TRBD2 covers 8 bases. Germline V gives CDR1 MNHEY, CDR2 SMNVEV (reference sequence). The CDR3 length is 15 residues. The ends lost 6 bases at V and 9 bases at J; junction bases unmatched: 16. The CDR3 sequence is CASSPRGGTVIGQYF. In DNA form, the CDR3 reads TGTGCCAGCAGCCCACGGGGGGGGACGGTGATAGGGCAGTACTTC.

The table lists this clone with a few counts. The chain carries TRBV27 and TRBJ2-1; D might be TRBD1 or TRBD2, each matching 6 bases. From germline, CDR1 is MNHEY and CDR2 SMNVEV (reference sequence). The CDR3 length is 16 residues. With 0 bases removed from V and 0 bases from J, the gap between germline ends came to 9 bases. The CDR3 loop is CASSLSGGSSYNEQFF. The CDR3, as DNA: TGTGCCAGCAGTTTATCGGGGGGCAGCTCCTACAATGAGCAGTTCTTC.

The chain uses TRBV29-1 and TRBJ2-2, with TRBD1 matching 8 bases. CDR3 size: 13 residues. Trimming at V came to 7 bases and at J to 5 bases, leaving 6 bases not matched to a gene. Germline V gene data show CDR1 as SQVTM and CDR2 as ANQGSEA. This CDR3 is CSARTGFTGELFF. The CDR3 DNA is TGCAGCGCCCGGACAGGGTTTACCGGGGAGCTGTTTTTT.

This chain joins TRBV7-8 and TRBJ1-5, with a weak D call TRBD1 (5 bases). With 5 bases removed from V and 5 bases from J, the gap between germline ends came to 19 bases. CDR3 length: 16 amino acids. Germline CDR1 is SGHVS and CDR2 is FQNEAQ. Here the CDR3 DNA reads TGTGCCAGCAGCCGAACCACCAACCAGGGATATCAGCCCCAGCATTTT. The encoded protein is CASSRTTNQGYQPQHF.

This clone came up once. J is TRBJ2-7 and V is TRBV25-1; 9 positions agree with TRBD2. Germline V lookup: CDR1 MGHDK, CDR2 SYGVNS. V lost 4 bases and J lost 7; bases outside the gene matches: 5. The CDR3 sequence is 13 residues long. DNA for the CDR3: TGTGCCAGCAGTGCTGGGACTAGCTTTGAGCAGTACTTC. This sequence encodes CASSAGTSFEQYF.

In its sample, this clone was seen a few times. This chain uses TRBV29-1 with TRBJ2-1; 10 bases agree with TRBD2. Germline-derived CDR1 and CDR2 are SQVTM and ANQGSEA. Germline trimming cut 2 bases from V and 7 bases from J; bases unmatched to any gene: 5. This CDR3 spans 14 amino acids. CDR3 nucleotides: TGCAGCGTTGAAAAAGGTAGCGGGGGGAATGAGCAGTTCTTC. Translation: CSVEKGSGGNEQFF.

This clone was detected only once. The chain carries TRBV27 and TRBJ2-1; 16 positions agree with TRBD2. J lost 15 bases, V lost 6 bases, and 5 bases had no gene match. Looked up from germline, CDR1 is MNHEY and CDR2 is SMNVEV (reference sequence). This CDR3 region has 13 residues. As DNA, the CDR3 is TGTGCCAGCAGGGGGACTAGCGGGAGGGCCCCGTTCTTC. It encodes CASRGTSGRAPFF.

The rearrangement links TRBV2 to TRBJ2-7, with 7 bases lining up with TRBD2. CDR1 is SNHLY and CDR2 is FYNNEI in the germline V gene. The V gene end was trimmed by 2 bases and the J gene end by 2 bases; junction bases not matched to a gene: 9. The CDR3 runs 16 residues. CDR3 DNA sequence: TGTGCCAGCAGTGAATGGGCTAGCGGAAATACCTACGAGCAGTACTTC. Translated: CASSEWASGNTYEQYF.

The chain links TRBV6-6 to TRBJ2-7; D is possibly TRBD1 or TRBD2 (5 bases each). V was cut by 6 bases and J by 7 bases, with 13 bases left in between. This CDR3 region has 12 residues. CDR1 MNHNY and CDR2 SVGAGI come from the germline V gene (reference sequence). The CDR3 DNA reads as TGTGCCAGCAGCGGGGACGTTGAGGAGCAGTACTTC. Its protein product is CASSGDVEEQYF.

In this sample, this clone turned up a few times. The chain employs TRBV29-1 and TRBJ2-1, with 9 bases that match TRBD2. V was pared by 1 base and J by 2 bases, with 0 bases of the junction left unmatched. This CDR3 spans 14 amino acids. CDR1 SQVTM and CDR2 ANQGSEA come from the germline V gene. The CDR3, as DNA: TGCAGCGTTGAAGGACTAGCGGCCTACAATGAGCAGTTCTTC. This translates into CSVEGLAAYNEQFF.